Below are 7 T cell receptor beta chains sequenced from a single sample in a study of T cell responses to AZD1222 COVID-19 vaccine. Assay: immunoSEQ multiplex PCR; the TCRdb copy retains only in-frame clones and omits some. The sample holds around 210,000 clones, approximately 94% seen once. The material sequenced was peripheral blood, taken 28 days after the second dose of the MenACWY control vaccine. The source is an adult who received the MenACWY meningococcal vaccine as a control.

The CDR3 DNA reads as TGTGCCAGCAGCCTAACCGGGATGGACACCGGGGAGCTGTTTTTT. Protein product: CASSLTGMDTGELFF. The chain is built from TRBV7-8 and TRBJ2-2; perhaps TRBD2 as D (5 bases). This CDR3 spans 15 amino acids. V was shortened by 5 bases and J by 3 bases, with 13 bases between the two germline ends. Germline CDR1 and CDR2: SGHVS and FQNEAQ. Combining the CDR3 with reference TRBV7-8 and TRBJ2-2 gives the whole variable domain GAGVSQSPRYKVAKRGQDVALRCDPISGHVSLFWYQQALGQGPEFLTYFQNEAQLDKSGLPSDRFFAERPEGSVSTLKIQRTQQEDSAVYLCASSLTGMDTGELFFGEGSRLTVL.

The V call is TRBV28, the J call TRBJ1-2; a weak D match, TRBD1 (6 bases). The germline V and J ends were trimmed by 2 bases and 8 bases, with 18 bases remaining between them. CDR1 and CDR2 from the germline V gene are MDHEN and SYDVKM. CDR3 length: 15 amino acids. The CDR3 nucleotides read TGTGCCAGCAGTTTAGATTATGGGGGGGCACGCGGCTACACCTTC. It translates to CASSLDYGGARGYTF.

The chain couples TRBV11-3 to TRBJ2-6; TRBD1 matches at 10 bases. J lost 3 bases, V lost 5 bases, and 4 bases had no gene match. From germline, CDR1 is SGHNT and CDR2 YENEEA. The CDR3 runs to 16 residues. CDR3 residues: CASSMDRGNGANVLTF. The DNA for the CDR3 is TGTGCCAGCAGCATGGACAGGGGGAATGGGGCCAACGTCCTGACTTTC. The full variable domain, rest sourced from reference TRBV11-3 and TRBJ2-6, is EAGVVQSPRYKIIEKKQPVAFWCNPISGHNTLYWYLQNLGQGPELLIRYENEEAVDDSQLPKDRFSAERLKGVDSTLKIQPAELGDSAVYLCASSMDRGNGANVLTFGAGSRLTVL.

The rearrangement joins TRBV7-3 to TRBJ2-3; D is unclear. Germline CDR1 and CDR2: SGHTA and FQGTGA. V was shortened by 5 bases and J by 0 bases, with 15 bases between the two germline ends. The CDR3 spans 16 residues. CDR3 residues: CASSPWLIPSTDTQYF. The DNA of the CDR3 is TGTGCCAGCAGCCCCTGGTTGATTCCTAGCACAGATACGCAGTATTTT.

The J gene is TRBJ2-3, the V gene TRBV5-6, with 12 bases that match TRBD2. CDR1 is SGHDT and CDR2 is YYEEEE in the germline V gene. V gave up 0 bases and J gave up 1 base; unmatched junction bases: 3. The CDR3 runs 17 residues. The CDR3 loop is CASSLETSGGRTDTQYF. For the CDR3, the DNA is TGTGCCAGCAGCTTGGAGACTAGCGGGGGACGCACAGATACGCAGTATTTT.

In this sample, this clone turned up once. This chain joins TRBV14 and TRBJ2-1, with 14 positions matching TRBD2. Germline-derived CDR1 and CDR2 are SGHDN and FVKESK. The length of the CDR3 is 19 residues. V lost 1 base to trimming and J lost 4 bases; unmatched junction nucleotides: 9. CDR3 bases: TGTGCCAGCAGCCAAGGAGGACTAGCGGGGGGCCAGATATACAATGAGCAGTTCTTC. This codes for CASSQGGLAGGQIYNEQFF.

The chain links TRBV19 to TRBJ2-7, with 8 bases fitting TRBD2. Per germline, CDR1 LNHDA and CDR2 SQIVND (reference sequence). Germline trimming cut 4 bases from V and 5 bases from J; bases unmatched to any gene: 10. This CDR3 region has 15 residues. The CDR3 coding sequence is TGTGCCAGTAGTACCCTTGCGGGAGGCGGAAACGAGCAGTACTTC. Residues: CASSTLAGGGNEQYF.